This TCR beta chain was sequenced during a study of T cell repertoires in cytomegalovirus infection. In the case of this clonotype: Its antigen is unknown.

This CDR3 spans 13 amino acids. The V and J ends lost 8 bases and 5 bases respectively, with 15 bases between them. TCRdb itself ran the reads through MiXCR, one entry per CDR3 protein. The sample includes about 830,000 distinct CDR3 sequences, 32% seen only once; the top ten take roughly an eighth. The receptor was derived from a human donor in good health (CMV status not recorded). Some clones in this sample may be carry-over from other donors' samples. V usage is TRBV12-3 or TRBV12-4 and J usage is TRBJ1-1; TRBD1 might be the D (6 bases). The starting material was cultured CD8+ T cells from PBMCs, obtained from culture after CMV antigen stimulation. CDR3 coding DNA: TGTGCCAGCTCCGCCGGGGGCTGGACTGAAGCTTTCTTT. Translating gives CASSAGGWTEAFF.